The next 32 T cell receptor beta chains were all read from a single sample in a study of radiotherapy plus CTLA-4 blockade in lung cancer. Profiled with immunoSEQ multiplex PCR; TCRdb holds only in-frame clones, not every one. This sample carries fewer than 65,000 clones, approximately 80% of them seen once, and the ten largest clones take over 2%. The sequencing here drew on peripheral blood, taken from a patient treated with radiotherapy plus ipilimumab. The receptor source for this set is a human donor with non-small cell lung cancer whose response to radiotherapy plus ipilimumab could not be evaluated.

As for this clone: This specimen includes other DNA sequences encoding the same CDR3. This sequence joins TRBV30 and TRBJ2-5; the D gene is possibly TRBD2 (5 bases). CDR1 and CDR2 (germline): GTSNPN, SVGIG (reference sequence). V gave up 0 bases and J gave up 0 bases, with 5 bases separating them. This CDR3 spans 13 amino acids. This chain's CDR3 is CAWSVLDQETQYF. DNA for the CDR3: TGTGCCTGGAGTGTACTAGACCAAGAGACCCAGTACTTC.

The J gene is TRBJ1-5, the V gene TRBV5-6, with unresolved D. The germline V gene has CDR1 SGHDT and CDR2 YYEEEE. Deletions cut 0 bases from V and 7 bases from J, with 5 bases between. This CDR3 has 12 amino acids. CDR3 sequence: CASSLVGQPQHF. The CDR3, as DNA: TGTGCCAGCAGCTTGGTCGGGCAGCCCCAGCATTTT.

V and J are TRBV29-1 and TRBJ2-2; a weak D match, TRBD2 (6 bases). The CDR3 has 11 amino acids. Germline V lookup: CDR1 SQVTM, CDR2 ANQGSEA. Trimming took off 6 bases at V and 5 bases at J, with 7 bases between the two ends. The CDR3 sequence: CSVRETGELFF. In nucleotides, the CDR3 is TGCAGCGTCCGGGAGACCGGGGAGCTGTTTTTT.

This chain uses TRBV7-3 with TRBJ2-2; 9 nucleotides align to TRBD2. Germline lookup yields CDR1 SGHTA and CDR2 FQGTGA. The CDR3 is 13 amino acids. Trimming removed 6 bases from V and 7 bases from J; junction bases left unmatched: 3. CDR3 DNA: TGTGCCAGCAGTAGCGGGGGTGGCGGGGAGCTGTTTTTT. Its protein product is CASSSGGGGELFF.

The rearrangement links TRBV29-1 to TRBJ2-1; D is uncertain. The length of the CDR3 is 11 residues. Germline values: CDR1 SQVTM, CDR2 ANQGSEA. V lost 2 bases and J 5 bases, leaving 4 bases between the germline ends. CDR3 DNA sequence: TGCAGCGTTGAATATAACAATGAGCAGTTCTTC. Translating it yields CSVEYNNEQFF.

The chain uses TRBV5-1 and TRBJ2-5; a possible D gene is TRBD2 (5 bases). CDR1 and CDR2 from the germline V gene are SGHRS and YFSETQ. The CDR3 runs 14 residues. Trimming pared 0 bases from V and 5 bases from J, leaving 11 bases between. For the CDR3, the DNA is TGCGCCAGCAGCTTGGAGGACTTCAGGGAGACCCAGTACTTC. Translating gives CASSLEDFRETQYF.

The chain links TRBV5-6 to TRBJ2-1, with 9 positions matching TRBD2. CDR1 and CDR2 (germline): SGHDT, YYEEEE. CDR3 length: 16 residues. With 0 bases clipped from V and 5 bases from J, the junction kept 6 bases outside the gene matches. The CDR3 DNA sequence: TGTGCCAGCAGCTTGGAGAAGCTAGCGGGGAACAATGAGCAGTTCTTC. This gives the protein CASSLEKLAGNNEQFF. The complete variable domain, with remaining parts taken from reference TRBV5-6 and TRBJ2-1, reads DAGVTQSPTHLIKTRGQQVTLRCSPKSGHDTVSWYQQALGQGPQFIFQYYEEEERQRGNFPDRFSGHQFPNYSSELNVNALLLGDSALYLCASSLEKLAGNNEQFFGPGTRLTVL.

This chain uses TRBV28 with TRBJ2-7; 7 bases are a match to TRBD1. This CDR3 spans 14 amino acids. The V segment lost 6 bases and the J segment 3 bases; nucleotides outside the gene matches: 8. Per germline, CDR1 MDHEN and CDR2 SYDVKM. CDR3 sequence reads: CASRTGTAFYEQYF. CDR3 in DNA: TGTGCCAGCAGAACCGGGACAGCTTTCTACGAGCAGTACTTC.

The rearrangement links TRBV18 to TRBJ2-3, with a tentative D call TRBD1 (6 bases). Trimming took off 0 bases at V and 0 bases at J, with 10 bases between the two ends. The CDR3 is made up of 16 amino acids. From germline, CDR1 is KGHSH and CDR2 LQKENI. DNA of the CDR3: TGTGCCAGCTCACCACCGCTGGGGGCTAGCACAGATACGCAGTATTTT. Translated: CASSPPLGASTDTQYF.

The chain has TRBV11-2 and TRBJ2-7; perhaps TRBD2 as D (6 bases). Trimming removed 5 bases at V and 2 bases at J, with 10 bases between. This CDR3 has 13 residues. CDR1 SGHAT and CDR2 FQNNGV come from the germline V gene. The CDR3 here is CASSLASTYEQYF. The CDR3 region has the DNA TGTGCCAGCAGCCTAGCGAGCACCTACGAGCAGTACTTC.

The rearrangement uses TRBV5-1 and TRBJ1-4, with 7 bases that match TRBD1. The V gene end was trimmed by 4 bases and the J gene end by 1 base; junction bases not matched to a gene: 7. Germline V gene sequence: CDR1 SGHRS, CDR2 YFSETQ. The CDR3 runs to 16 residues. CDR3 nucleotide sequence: TGCGCCAGCAGCCGTACAGGGGTTCAAACTAATGAAAAACTGTTTTTT. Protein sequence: CASSRTGVQTNEKLFF.

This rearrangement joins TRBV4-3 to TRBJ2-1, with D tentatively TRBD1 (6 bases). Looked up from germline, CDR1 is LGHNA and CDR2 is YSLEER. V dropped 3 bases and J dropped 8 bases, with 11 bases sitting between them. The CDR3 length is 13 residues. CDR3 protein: CASSQRTGYEQFF. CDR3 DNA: TGCGCCAGCAGCCAGAGAACAGGGTATGAGCAGTTCTTC.

The CDR3 sequence is CATSRSSSAITDTQYF. In DNA, the CDR3 is TGTGCCACCAGCAGATCATCTAGCGCGATCACAGATACGCAGTATTTT. This chain uses TRBV15 with TRBJ2-3; weak D call: TRBD2 (6 bases). Trimming took 2 bases from V and 2 from J, leaving 14 bases between them. Germline lookup yields CDR1 LNHNV and CDR2 YYDKDF (reference sequence). CDR3 length equals 16 residues.

This chain's CDR3 is CASSFGTGSEAFF. The CDR3 DNA is TGTGCCAGCAGCTTTGGGACAGGGAGTGAAGCTTTCTTT. The V and J genes are TRBV13 and TRBJ1-1, with 9 positions matching TRBD1. After removal of 3 bases from V and 7 bases from J, the junction contained 3 bases not matched to a gene. Looked up from germline, CDR1 is PRHDT and CDR2 is FYEKMQ (reference sequence). The CDR3 is 13 residues long.

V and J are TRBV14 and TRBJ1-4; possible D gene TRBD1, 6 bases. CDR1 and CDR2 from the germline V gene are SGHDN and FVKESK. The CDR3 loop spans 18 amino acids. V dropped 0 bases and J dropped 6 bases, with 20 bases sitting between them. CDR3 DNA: TGTGCCAGCAGCCAAGATCAAGATAGGGCAGGGGCATATGAAAAACTGTTTTTT. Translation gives CASSQDQDRAGAYEKLFF.

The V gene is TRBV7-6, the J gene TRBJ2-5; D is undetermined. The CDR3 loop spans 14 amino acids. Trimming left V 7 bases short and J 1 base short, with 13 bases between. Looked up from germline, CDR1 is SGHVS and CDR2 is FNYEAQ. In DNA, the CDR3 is TGTGCCAGCACGGTGAATGCACTCCAAGAGACCCAGTACTTC. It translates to CASTVNALQETQYF.

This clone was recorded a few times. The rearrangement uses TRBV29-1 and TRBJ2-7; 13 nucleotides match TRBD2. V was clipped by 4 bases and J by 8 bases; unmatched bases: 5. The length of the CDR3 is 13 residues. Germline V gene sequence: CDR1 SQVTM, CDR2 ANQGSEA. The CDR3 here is CSVGLAGGPKQYF. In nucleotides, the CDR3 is TGCAGCGTTGGACTAGCGGGAGGCCCTAAGCAGTACTTC.

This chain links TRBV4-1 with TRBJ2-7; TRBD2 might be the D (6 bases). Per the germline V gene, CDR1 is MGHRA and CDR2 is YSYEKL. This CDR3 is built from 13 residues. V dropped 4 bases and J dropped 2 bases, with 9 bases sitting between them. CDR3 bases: TGCGCCAGCAGCCGCGGGGAAGCCTACGAGCAGTACTTC. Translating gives CASSRGEAYEQYF.

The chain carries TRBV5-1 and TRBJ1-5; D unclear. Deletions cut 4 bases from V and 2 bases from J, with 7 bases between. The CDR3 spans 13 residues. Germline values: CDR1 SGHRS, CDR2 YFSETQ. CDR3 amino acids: CASSEVGNQPQHF. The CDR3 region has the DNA TGCGCCAGCAGCGAGGTGGGCAATCAGCCCCAGCATTTT.

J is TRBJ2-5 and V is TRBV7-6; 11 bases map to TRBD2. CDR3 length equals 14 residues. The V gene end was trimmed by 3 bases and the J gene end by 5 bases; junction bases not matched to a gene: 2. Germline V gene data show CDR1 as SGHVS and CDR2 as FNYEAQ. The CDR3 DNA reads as TGTGCCAGCAGCTTCCGACTAGCGGGGGAGACCCAGTACTTC. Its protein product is CASSFRLAGETQYF.

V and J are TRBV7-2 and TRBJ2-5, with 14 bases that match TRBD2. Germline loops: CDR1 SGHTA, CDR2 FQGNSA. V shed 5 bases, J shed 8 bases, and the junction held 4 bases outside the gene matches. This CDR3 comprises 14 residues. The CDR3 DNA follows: TGTGCCAGCAGCCCGGGACTAGCGGGGGACACCCAGTACTTC. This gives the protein CASSPGLAGDTQYF. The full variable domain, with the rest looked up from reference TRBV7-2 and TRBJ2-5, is GAGVSQSPSNKVTEKGKDVELRCDPISGHTALYWYRQSLGQGLEFLIYFQGNSAPDKSGLPSDRFSAERTGGSVSTLTIQRTQQEDSAVYLCASSPGLAGDTQYFGPGTRLLVL.

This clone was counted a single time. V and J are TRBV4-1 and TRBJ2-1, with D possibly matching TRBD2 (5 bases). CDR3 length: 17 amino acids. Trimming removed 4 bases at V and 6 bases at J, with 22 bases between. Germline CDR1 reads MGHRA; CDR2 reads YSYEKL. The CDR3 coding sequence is TGCGCCAGCAGCCGGACCGTGGGCCTAGCCATGGGCAATGAGCAGTTCTTC. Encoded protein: CASSRTVGLAMGNEQFF.

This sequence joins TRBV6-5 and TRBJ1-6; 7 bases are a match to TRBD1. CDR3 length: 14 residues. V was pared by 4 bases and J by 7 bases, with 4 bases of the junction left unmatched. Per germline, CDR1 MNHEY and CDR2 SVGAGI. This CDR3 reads CASSFGTENSPLHF. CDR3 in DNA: TGTGCCAGCAGTTTTGGGACAGAAAATTCACCCCTCCACTTT.

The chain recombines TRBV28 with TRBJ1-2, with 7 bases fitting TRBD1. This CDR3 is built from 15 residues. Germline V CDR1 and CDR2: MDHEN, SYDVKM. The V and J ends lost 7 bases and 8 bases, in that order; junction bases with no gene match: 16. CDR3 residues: CASMKPGQNHMGYTF. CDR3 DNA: TGTGCCAGCATGAAGCCGGGACAGAATCATATGGGCTACACCTTC.

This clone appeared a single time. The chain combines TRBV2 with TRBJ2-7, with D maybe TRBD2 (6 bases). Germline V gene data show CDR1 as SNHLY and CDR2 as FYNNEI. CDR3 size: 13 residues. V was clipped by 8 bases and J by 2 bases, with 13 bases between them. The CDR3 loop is CASEKRAAYEQYF. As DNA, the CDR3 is TGTGCCAGCGAAAAGCGGGCCGCCTACGAGCAGTACTTC.

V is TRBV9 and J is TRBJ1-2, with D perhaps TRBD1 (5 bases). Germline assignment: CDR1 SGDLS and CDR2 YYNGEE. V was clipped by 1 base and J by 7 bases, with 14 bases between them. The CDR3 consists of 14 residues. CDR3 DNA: TGTGCCAGCAGCGTATTGGGGACGGGGGGTGGCTACACCTTC. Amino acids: CASSVLGTGGGYTF.

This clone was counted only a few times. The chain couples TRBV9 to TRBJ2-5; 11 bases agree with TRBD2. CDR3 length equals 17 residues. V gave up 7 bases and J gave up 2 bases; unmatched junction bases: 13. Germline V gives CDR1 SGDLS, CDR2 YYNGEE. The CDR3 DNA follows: TGTGCCAGCGGCATGAACACGGGACTAGCGGAACAAGAGACCCAGTACTTC. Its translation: CASGMNTGLAEQETQYF.

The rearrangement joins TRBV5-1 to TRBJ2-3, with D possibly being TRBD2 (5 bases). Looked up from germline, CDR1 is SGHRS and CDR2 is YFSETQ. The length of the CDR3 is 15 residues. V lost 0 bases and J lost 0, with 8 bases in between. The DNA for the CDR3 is TGCGCCAGCAGCTTGGGAGCGGAGAGCACAGATACGCAGTATTTT. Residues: CASSLGAESTDTQYF.

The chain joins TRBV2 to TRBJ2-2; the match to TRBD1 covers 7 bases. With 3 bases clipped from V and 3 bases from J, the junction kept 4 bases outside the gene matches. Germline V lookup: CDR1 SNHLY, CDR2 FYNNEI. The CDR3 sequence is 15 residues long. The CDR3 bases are TGTGCCAGCAGTGACATACAGGGGTACACCGGGGAGCTGTTTTTT. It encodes CASSDIQGYTGELFF.

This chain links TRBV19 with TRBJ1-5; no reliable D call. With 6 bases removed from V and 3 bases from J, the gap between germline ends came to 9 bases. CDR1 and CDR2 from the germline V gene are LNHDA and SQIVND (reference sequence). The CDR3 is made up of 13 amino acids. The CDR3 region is CASSRRYNQPQHF. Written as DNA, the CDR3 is TGTGCCAGTAGCCGGAGGTACAATCAGCCCCAGCATTTT.

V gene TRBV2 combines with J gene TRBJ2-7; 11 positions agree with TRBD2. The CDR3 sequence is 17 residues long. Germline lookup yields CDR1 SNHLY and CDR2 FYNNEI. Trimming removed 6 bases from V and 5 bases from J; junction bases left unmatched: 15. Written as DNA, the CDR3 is TGTGCCAGCAGCACCCCGTATAGCGGGAGGGCCTCGAACGAGCAGTACTTC. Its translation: CASSTPYSGRASNEQYF. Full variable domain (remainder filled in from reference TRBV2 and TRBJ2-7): EPEVTQTPSHQVTQMGQEVILRCVPISNHLYFYWYRQILGQKVEFLVSFYNNEISEKSEIFDDQFSVERPDGSNFTLKIRSTKLEDSAMYFCASSTPYSGRASNEQYFGPGTRLTVT.

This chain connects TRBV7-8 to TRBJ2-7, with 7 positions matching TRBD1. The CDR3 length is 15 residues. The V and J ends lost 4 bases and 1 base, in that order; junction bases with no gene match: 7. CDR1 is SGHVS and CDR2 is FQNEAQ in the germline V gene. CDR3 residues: CASSSPDRASYEQYF. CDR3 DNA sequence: TGTGCCAGCAGCTCACCCGACAGGGCTTCCTACGAGCAGTACTTC.